The 5 T cell receptor beta chains given below trace back to one sample, sequenced in a study of OX40 agonist ivuxolimab in advanced cancers. The repertoire was sequenced with immunoSEQ multiplex PCR; TCRdb's copy has only in-frame clones and lacks some. The sample carries 100,000 to 130,000 clones, more than 85% recorded once. This specimen was CD4+ or CD8+ T cells sorted from blood, taken in a trial of the OX40 agonist ivuxolimab. The receptors here all came from an adult with an advanced solid tumor such as melanoma, head and neck, liver or kidney cancer.

V is TRBV5-4 and J is TRBJ2-2; the match to TRBD2 covers 12 bases. Germline V gene data show CDR1 as SGHNT and CDR2 as YYREEE (reference sequence). The J segment lost 3 bases and the V segment lost 3 bases, leaving 3 bases of the junction unmatched. The CDR3 consists of 16 residues. The CDR3 DNA sequence: TGTGCCAGCAGCTCCCGGACTAGCGGGGACACCGGGGAGCTGTTTTTT. Translation gives CASSSRTSGDTGELFF.

The rearrangement uses TRBV18 and TRBJ1-1; TRBD1 is a possible D gene (5 bases). V lost 1 base to trimming and J lost 3 bases, with 12 bases between them. The germline CDR1 and CDR2 sequences are KGHSH and LQKENI. The CDR3 runs 15 residues. CDR3 DNA sequence: TGTGCCAGCTCACCACAGGAGGGGACGTACACTGAAGCTTTCTTT. It yields the protein CASSPQEGTYTEAFF.

The gene calls are TRBV6-1 and TRBJ1-1; tentative D call: TRBD1 (6 bases). The length of the CDR3 is 13 residues. CDR1 is MNHNS, CDR2 SASEGT, per germline. V lost 6 bases and J lost 0, with 8 bases in between. The DNA of the CDR3 is TGTGCCAGCAGGCAGGGGCTGAACACTGAAGCTTTCTTT. Its protein product is CASRQGLNTEAFF.

This rearrangement joins TRBV29-1 to TRBJ2-3, with 10 bases aligning to TRBD2. Germline assignment: CDR1 SQVTM and CDR2 ANQGSEA. J gave up 6 bases and V 5 bases, and 5 bases lay outside the gene matches. CDR3 size: 13 residues. CDR3 amino acids: CSVKAGGSDTQYF. DNA for the CDR3: TGCAGCGTTAAAGCGGGGGGGTCTGATACGCAGTATTTT.

In its sample, this clone was seen once. The CDR3 DNA sequence: TGCAGCGTAGCCCCGGGACAGGGGCGGGATGAGCAGTACTTC. It is translated as CSVAPGQGRDEQYF. The chain uses TRBV29-1 and TRBJ2-7; 10 bases map to TRBD1. Germline loops: CDR1 SQVTM, CDR2 ANQGSEA. The CDR3 has 14 amino acids. J was trimmed by 7 bases and V by 6 bases; bases with no gene match: 12.